The 7 T cell receptor beta chains reported below all come from one sample, sequenced in a study of T cell responses to AZD1222 COVID-19 vaccine. The repertoire was sequenced with immunoSEQ multiplex PCR; TCRdb's copy has only in-frame clones and lacks some. The top ten hold approximately 1.2% of the sample, which has around 150,000 clones, around 92% seen once. The sample consisted of peripheral blood, taken 28 days after the second AZD1222 dose. These receptors originate from an adult who received the AZD1222 COVID-19 vaccine.

The chain combines TRBV6-5 with TRBJ1-1; 7 bases are shared with TRBD1. Germline assignment: CDR1 MNHEY and CDR2 SVGAGI. CDR3 length: 12 amino acids. V shed 6 bases and J 5 bases; nucleotides not matched to a gene: 3. The CDR3 bases are TGTGCCAGCAGCCTACAGGGGACTGAAGCTTTCTTT. Encoded protein: CASSLQGTEAFF.

The chain has TRBV29-1 and TRBJ2-1; unclear D gene. V was cut by 8 bases and J by 7 bases, with 15 bases left in between. This CDR3 is 12 amino acids long. CDR1 is SQVTM, CDR2 ANQGSEA, per germline. CDR3 bases: TGCAGCCCCGTTGGGCCCCTGAATGAGCAGTTCTTC. It specifies CSPVGPLNEQFF.

The V call is TRBV28, the J call TRBJ2-6; TRBD2 matches 7 bases. Germline V gene data show CDR1 as MDHEN and CDR2 as SYDVKM. The CDR3 has 18 residues. The V gene end was trimmed by 6 bases and the J gene end by 2 bases; junction bases not matched to a gene: 13. The CDR3 is CASSLMRGGATGANVLTF. CDR3 nucleotides: TGTGCCAGCAGCCTAATGAGGGGAGGGGCCACTGGGGCCAACGTCCTGACTTTC.

In this sample, this clone turned up a few times. The V call is TRBV12-2, the J call TRBJ1-1; the table's D gene call, TRBD1, was not cross checked with the DNA. TRBV12-2 is tagged as a pseudogene. The CDR3 is 14 amino acids. DNA of the CDR3: TGTGCAAGTCGCTCCCCGACAGCCAACACTGAAGCTTTCTTT. This encodes CASRSPTANTEAFF.

The chain employs TRBV4-3 and TRBJ2-1, with 10 bases fitting TRBD2. Per germline, CDR1 LGHNA and CDR2 YSLEER. Germline trimming cut 2 bases from V and 0 bases from J; bases unmatched to any gene: 7. The CDR3 length is 18 residues. CDR3 sequence: CASSQRTSGGSSYNEQFF. The CDR3 DNA sequence: TGCGCCAGCAGCCAACGGACTAGCGGCGGATCCTCCTACAATGAGCAGTTCTTC.

The chain recombines TRBV19 with TRBJ2-7; D uncertain. The CDR3 sequence is 14 residues long. Trimming left V 3 bases short and J 7 bases short, with 16 bases between. Germline V gene data show CDR1 as LNHDA and CDR2 as SQIVND (reference sequence). CDR3 sequence (DNA): TGTGCCAGTAGTATGGTCCAAACCGTTGGGGAGCAGTACTTC. Protein product: CASSMVQTVGEQYF.

The rearrangement links TRBV20-1 to TRBJ1-5, with 10 bases matching TRBD1. V lost 3 bases and J lost 8; bases outside the gene matches: 10. The CDR3 extends over 15 amino acids. Germline V gives CDR1 DFQATT, CDR2 SNEGSKA (reference sequence). The CDR3 sequence is CSASVGQGPPKPQHF. The CDR3 DNA follows: TGCAGTGCTAGTGTGGGACAGGGGCCTCCAAAGCCCCAGCATTTT.